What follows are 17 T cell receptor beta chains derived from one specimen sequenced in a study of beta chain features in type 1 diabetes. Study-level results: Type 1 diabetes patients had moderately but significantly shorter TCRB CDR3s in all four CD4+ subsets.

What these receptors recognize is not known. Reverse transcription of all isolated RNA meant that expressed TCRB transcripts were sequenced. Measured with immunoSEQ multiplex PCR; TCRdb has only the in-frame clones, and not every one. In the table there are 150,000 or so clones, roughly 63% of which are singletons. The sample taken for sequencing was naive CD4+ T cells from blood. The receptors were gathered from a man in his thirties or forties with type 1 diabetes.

CDR3 sequence reads: CASSLQEETQYF. The CDR3 coding sequence is TGTGCCAGCAGCTTGCAGGAGGAGACCCAGTACTTC. The chain recombines TRBV7-6 with TRBJ2-5, with D hard to call. V was cut by 3 bases and J by 5 bases, with 7 bases left in between. CDR3 length: 12 residues. CDR1 and CDR2 from the germline V gene are SGHVS and FNYEAQ. Drawing the rest from reference TRBV7-6 and TRBJ2-5, the complete variable domain is GAGVSQSPRYKVTKRGQDVALRCDPISGHVSLYWYRQALGQGPEFLTYFNYEAQQDKSGLPNDRFSAERPEGSISTLTIQRTEQRDSAMYRCASSLQEETQYFGPGTRLLVL.

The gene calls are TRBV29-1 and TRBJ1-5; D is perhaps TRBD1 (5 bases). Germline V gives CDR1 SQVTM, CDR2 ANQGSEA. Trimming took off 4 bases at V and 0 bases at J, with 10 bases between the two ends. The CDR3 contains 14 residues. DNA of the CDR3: TGCAGCGTTGCCGGGACGGATAGCAATCAGCCCCAGCATTTT. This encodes CSVAGTDSNQPQHF.

The CDR3, as DNA: TGTGCCTGGGAGGGACAGCAGAATGAAAAACTGTTTTTT. Translated, it gives CAWEGQQNEKLFF. The chain uses TRBV30 and TRBJ1-4, with 7 bases aligning to TRBD1. The junction had 5 bases not matched to a gene; V was cut back by 5 bases and J by 5 bases. CDR3 length: 13 amino acids. In germline, CDR1 is GTSNPN, CDR2 SVGIG (reference sequence).

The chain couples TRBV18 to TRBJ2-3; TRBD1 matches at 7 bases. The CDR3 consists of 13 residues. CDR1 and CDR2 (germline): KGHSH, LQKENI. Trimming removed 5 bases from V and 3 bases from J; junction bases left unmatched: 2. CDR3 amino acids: CASSSTGTDTQYF. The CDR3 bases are TGTGCCAGCTCATCGACAGGGACAGATACGCAGTATTTT.

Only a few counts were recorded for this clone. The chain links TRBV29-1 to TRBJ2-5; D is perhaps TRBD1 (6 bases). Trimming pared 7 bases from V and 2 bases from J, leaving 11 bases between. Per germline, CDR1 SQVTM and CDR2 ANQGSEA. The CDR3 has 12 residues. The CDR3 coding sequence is TGCAGCGAGAAGGACAGACAAGAGACCCAGTACTTC. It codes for CSEKDRQETQYF.

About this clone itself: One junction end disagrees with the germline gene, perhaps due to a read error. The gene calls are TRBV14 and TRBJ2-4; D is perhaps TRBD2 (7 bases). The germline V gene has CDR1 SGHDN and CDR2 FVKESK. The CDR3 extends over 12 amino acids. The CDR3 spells CASSQVVRTAGF. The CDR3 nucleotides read TGTGCCAGCAGCCAAGTTGTCAGGACAGCGGGATTC. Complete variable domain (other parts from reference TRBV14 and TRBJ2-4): EAGVTQFPSHSVIEKGQTVTLRCDPISGHDNLYWYRRVMGKEIKFLLHFVKESKQDESGMPNNRFLAERTGGTYSTLKVQPAELEDSGVYFCASSQVVRTAGFGAGTRLSVL.

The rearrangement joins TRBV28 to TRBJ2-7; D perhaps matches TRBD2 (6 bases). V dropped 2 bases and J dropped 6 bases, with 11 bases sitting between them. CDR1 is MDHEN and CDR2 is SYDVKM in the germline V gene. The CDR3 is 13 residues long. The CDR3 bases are TGTGCCAGCAGTTTAAGAGGAGGGTCCGAGCAGTACTTC. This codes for CASSLRGGSEQYF.

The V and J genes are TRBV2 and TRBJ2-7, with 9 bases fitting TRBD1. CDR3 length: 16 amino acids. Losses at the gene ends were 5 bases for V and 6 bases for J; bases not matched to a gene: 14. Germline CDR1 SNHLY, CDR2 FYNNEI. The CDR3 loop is CASSLFGTGNLGEQYF. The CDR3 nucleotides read TGTGCCAGCAGTCTATTTGGGACAGGGAACCTGGGCGAGCAGTACTTC.

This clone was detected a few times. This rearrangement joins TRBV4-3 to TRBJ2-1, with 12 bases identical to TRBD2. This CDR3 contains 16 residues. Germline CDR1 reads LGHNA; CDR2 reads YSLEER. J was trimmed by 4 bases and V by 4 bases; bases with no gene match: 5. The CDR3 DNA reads TGCGCCAGCAGCCCAGGACTAGCGGGGCGGTACAATGAGCAGTTCTTC. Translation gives CASSPGLAGRYNEQFF.

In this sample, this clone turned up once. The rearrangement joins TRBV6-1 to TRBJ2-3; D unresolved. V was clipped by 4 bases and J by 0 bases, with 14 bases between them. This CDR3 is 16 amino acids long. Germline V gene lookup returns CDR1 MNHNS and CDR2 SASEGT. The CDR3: CASSASDPTSTDTQYF. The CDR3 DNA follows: TGTGCCAGCAGTGCCTCGGACCCGACTAGCACAGATACGCAGTATTTT.

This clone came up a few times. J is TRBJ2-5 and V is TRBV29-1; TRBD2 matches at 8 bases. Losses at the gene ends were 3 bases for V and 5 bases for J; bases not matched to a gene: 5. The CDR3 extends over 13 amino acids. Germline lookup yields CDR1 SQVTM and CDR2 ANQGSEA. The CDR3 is CSVERGVRETQYF. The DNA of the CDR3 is TGCAGCGTTGAGCGGGGGGTGAGGGAGACCCAGTACTTC.

CDR3 sequence: CSVGLVTGSNEQFF. CDR3 bases: TGCAGCGTTGGACTCGTAACAGGGAGCAATGAGCAGTTCTTC. The chain couples TRBV29-1 to TRBJ2-1; D perhaps matches TRBD1 (6 bases). Looked up from germline, CDR1 is SQVTM and CDR2 is ANQGSEA. V lost 4 bases, J lost 6 bases, and 16 bases lay in between. The CDR3 runs to 14 residues.

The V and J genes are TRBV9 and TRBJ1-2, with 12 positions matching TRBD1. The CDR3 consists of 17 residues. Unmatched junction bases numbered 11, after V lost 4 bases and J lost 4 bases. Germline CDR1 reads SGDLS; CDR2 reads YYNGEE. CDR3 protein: CASSPGQGAPRGYGYTF. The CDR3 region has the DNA TGTGCCAGCAGCCCGGGACAGGGGGCTCCTCGGGGCTATGGCTACACCTTC.

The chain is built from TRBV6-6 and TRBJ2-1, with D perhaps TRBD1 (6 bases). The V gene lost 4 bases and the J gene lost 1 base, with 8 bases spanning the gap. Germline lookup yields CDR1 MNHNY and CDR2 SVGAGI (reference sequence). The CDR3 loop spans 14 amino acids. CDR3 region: CASSLQGSYNEQFF. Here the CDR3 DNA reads TGTGCCAGCAGTTTACAGGGTTCCTACAATGAGCAGTTCTTC.

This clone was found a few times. DNA for the CDR3: TGTGCCAGCAGCGTAGCGGGGGGGCCAAGCGAGCAGTACTTC. Residues: CASSVAGGPSEQYF. The V call is TRBV9, the J call TRBJ2-7, with 8 bases identical to TRBD2. The V and J ends lost 0 bases and 6 bases, in that order; junction bases with no gene match: 5. The CDR3 extends over 14 amino acids. CDR1 is SGDLS, CDR2 YYNGEE, per germline.

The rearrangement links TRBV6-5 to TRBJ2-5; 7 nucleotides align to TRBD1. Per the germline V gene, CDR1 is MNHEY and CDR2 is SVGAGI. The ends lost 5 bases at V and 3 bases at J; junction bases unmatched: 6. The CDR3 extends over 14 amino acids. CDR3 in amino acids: CASSIEGAEETQYF. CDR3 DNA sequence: TGTGCCAGCAGTATAGAGGGGGCTGAAGAGACCCAGTACTTC.

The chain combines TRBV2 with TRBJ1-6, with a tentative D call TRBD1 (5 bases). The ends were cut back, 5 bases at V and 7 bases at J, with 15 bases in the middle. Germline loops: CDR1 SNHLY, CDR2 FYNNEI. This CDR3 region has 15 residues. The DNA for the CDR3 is TGTGCCAGCAGTACCGGGACTCTCCTGAATTCACCCCTCCACTTT. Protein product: CASSTGTLLNSPLHF.